This T cell receptor (beta chain) was recorded in a study of blood T cell repertoires in COVID-19. Study in general: The United States, Italy and Spain were the sources of the acute and convalescent COVID-19 samples.

The V end was cut by 0 bases, the J end by 3 bases, with 5 bases between. This CDR3 spans 13 amino acids. The germline V gene has CDR1 SGHRS and CDR2 YFSETQ. This table comes from immunoSEQ multiplex PCR, and its TCRdb copy is limited to in-frame clones, with some not included. Of approximately 100,000 clones listed, about 85% were seen once; the top ten hold 2.1%. Comments on this clone: The same CDR3 also results from other DNA sequences found in this sample.

The sequenced sample consisted of peripheral blood. The sequence derives from a human donor in a cohort sampled during active COVID-19. The chain carries TRBV5-1 and TRBJ2-3; D uncertain. Here the CDR3 reads CASSLGATDTQYF. The CDR3, as DNA: TGCGCCAGCAGCTTGGGAGCAACAGATACGCAGTATTTT.